This TCR beta chain is drawn from a study of blood T cell repertoires in COVID-19. Study-wide background: Both acute and convalescent COVID-19 samples were obtained from the United States, Italy and Spain.

This CDR3 comprises 16 residues. The ends lost 4 bases at V and 0 bases at J; junction bases unmatched: 9. In germline, CDR1 is SGHRS, CDR2 YFSETQ. Data came from immunoSEQ multiplex PCR; TCRdb stores just in-frame clones and leaves some out. Of approximately 200,000 clones listed, 88% are singletons. Individuals drawn from some 25 US areas were about 18 to 100 years old. Within 2 weeks before study entry, exposed participants met a COVID-19 case. Sequencing was done on a sample of PBMCs or T cells enriched from blood (not recorded which). J is TRBJ2-7 and V is TRBV5-1; 8 positions match TRBD2. This clonotype originated in a woman aged 25-40 years who had been exposed to COVID-19. The CDR3 region has the DNA TGCGCCAGCAGCGGATCTAGCGGGCGATACTCCTACGAGCAGTACTTC. It translates to CASSGSSGRYSYEQYF.